This TCR beta chain was sequenced during a study of blood T cell repertoires in COVID-19. This clone occurred a few times. Only in-frame clones appear in the TCRdb table, and some are missing; sequencing was by immunoSEQ multiplex PCR. This table holds 150,000 or so clones, under 85% found once. Germline CDR1 and CDR2: LNHDA and SQIVND (reference sequence). V shed 6 bases and J shed 9 bases, with 15 bases lying between them. The CDR3 has 13 residues. Specimen: peripheral blood. The chain joins TRBV19 to TRBJ2-1; D perhaps matches TRBD2 (5 bases). The receptor was derived from a man in his 60s with COVID-19, enrolled during active disease. CDR3: CASRKAGRAEQFF. The CDR3 nucleotides read TGTGCCAGTAGGAAGGCGGGTCGAGCTGAGCAGTTCTTC.